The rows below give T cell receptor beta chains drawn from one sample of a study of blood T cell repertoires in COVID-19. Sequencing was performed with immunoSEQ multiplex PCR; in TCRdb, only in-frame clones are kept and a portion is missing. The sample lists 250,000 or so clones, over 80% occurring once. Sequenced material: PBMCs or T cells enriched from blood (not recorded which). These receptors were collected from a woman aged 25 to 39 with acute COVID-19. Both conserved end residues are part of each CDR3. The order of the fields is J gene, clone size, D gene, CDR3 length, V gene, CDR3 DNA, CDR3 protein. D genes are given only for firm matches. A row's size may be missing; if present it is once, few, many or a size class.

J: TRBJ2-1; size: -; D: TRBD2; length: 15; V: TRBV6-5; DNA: TGTGCCAGCAGAAAACTAGCGGGGAACGACAATGAGCAGTTCTTC; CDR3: CASRKLAGNDNEQFF
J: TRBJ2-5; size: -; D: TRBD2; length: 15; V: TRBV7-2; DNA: TGTGCCAGCAGCTTAGGGACAGCGGGAGGGGAGACCCAGTACTTC; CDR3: CASSLGTAGGETQYF
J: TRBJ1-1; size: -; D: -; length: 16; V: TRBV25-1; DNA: TGTGCCAGCAGCCCCAGGGACGGAGGGAAATCCACTGAAGCTTTCTTT; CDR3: CASSPRDGGKSTEAFF
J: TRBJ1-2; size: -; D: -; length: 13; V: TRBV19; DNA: TGTGCCAGTAGTATGGCAGGAACCTATGGCTACACCTTC; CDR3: CASSMAGTYGYTF
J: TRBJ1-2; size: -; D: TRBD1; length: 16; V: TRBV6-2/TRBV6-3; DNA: TGTGCCAGCAGCGACGACAGGGGGCTTGGCTTCTATGGCTACACCTTC; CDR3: CASSDDRGLGFYGYTF
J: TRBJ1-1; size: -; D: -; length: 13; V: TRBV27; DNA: TGTGCCAGCAGTTTTCGACGGGACACTGAAGCTTTCTTT; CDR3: CASSFRRDTEAFF
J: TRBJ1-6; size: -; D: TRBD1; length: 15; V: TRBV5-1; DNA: TGCGCCAGCAGCCCCACACAGGGGGCGGGTTCACCCCTCCACTTT; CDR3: CASSPTQGAGSPLHF
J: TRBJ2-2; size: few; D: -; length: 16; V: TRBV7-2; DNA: TGTGCCAGCAGCCGTTCGGGACTTCCCTTCACCGGGGAGCTGTTTTTT; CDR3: CASSRSGLPFTGELFF
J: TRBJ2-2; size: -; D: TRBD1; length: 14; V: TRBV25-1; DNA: TGTGCCAGCAGTGGCGACAGGGGTGCCGGGGAGCTGTTTTTT; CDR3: CASSGDRGAGELFF
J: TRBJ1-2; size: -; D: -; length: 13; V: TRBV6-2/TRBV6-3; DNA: TGTGCCAGCAGTTCCGACAGGCTGCTTGGCTACACCTTC; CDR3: CASSSDRLLGYTF
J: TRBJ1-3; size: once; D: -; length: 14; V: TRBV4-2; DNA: TGTGCCAGCAGCCAAGGGGAGTGGGGAAACACCATATATTTT; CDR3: CASSQGEWGNTIYF
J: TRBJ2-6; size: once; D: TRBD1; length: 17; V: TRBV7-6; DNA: TGTGCCAGCTCGGGACAGGAGGAGGTATCTGGGGCCAACGTCCTGACTTTC; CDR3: CASSGQEEVSGANVLTF
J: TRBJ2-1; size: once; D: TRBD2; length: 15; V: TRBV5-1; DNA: TGCGCCAGCAGCTCGACTAGCGGGGTGAACAATGAGCAGTTCTTC; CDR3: CASSSTSGVNNEQFF
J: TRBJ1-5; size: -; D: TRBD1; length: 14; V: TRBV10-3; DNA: TGTGCCATCAGTGCGGGGACAGGTTACCAGCCCCAGCATTTT; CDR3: CAISAGTGYQPQHF
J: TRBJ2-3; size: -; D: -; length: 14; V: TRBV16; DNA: TGTGCCAGCAGCCAATCCGCGCCACGAGATACGCAGTATTTT; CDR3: CASSQSAPRDTQYF
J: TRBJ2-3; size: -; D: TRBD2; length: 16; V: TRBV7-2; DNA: TGTGCCAGCAGCTTAGAGGCACTAGCGGGGGGCGGAACGCAGTATTTT; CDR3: CASSLEALAGGGTQYF
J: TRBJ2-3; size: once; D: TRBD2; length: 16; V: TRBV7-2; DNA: TGTGCCAGCAGCGGGGAGCGGGGGGTAACCACAGATACGCAGTATTTT; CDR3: CASSGERGVTTDTQYF
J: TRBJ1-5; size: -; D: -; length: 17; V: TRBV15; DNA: TGTGCCACCAGCATACTGGGCGGGACCGCAGGGAATCAGCCCCAGCATTTT; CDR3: CATSILGGTAGNQPQHF
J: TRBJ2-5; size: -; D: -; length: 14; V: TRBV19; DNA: TGTGCCAGTAGTACTTTTCCAGGGGCAGAGACCCAGTACTTC; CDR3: CASSTFPGAETQYF
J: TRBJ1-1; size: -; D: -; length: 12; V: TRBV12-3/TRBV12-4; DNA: TGTGCCAGCAGTTTAGAAACTAGCGAAGCTTTCTTT; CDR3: CASSLETSEAFF
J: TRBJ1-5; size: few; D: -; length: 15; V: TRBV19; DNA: TGTGCCAGTAGTATAGGTGGCTACTACAATCAGCCCCAGCATTTT; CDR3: CASSIGGYYNQPQHF
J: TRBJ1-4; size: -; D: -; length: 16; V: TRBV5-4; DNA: TGTGCCAGCAGCGCAGACTTTGACAGCACTAATGAAAAACTGTTTTTT; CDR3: CASSADFDSTNEKLFF
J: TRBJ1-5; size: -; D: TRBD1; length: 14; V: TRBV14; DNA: TGTGCCAGCAGCCGACAGGGCTGGAATCAGCCCCAGCATTTT; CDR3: CASSRQGWNQPQHF
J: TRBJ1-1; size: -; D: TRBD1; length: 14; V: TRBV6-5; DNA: TGTGCCAGCAGGGACAGGGCAGGGGCCACTGAAGCTTTCTTT; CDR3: CASRDRAGATEAFF
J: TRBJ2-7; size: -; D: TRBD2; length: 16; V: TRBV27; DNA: TGTGCCAGCAGTGTGGGGGGGGTCCCTGCCCTATACGAGCAGTACTTC; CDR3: CASSVGGVPALYEQYF
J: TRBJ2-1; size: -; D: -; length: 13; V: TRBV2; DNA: TGTGCCAGCAGTGTCGGTAGCGTCGATGAGCAGTTCTTC; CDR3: CASSVGSVDEQFF
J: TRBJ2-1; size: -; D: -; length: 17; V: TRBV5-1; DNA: TGCGCCAGCAGCTTGGATACGGCAGGTGCCCCTAACAATGAGCAGTTCTTC; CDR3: CASSLDTAGAPNNEQFF
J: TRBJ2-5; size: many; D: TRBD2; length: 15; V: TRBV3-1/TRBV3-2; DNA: TGTGCCAGCAGCCCCCCGACTAGCGGGGGGAAGACCCAGTACTTC; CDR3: CASSPPTSGGKTQYF
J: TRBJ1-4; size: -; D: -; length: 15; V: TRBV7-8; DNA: TGTGCCAGCAGCTTACTGGGGGAGGGTAATGAAAAACTGTTTTTT; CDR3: CASSLLGEGNEKLFF
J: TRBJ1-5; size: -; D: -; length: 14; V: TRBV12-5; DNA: TGTGCTAGTGGTTTAGGGAGAAACAATCAGCCCCAGCATTTT; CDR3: CASGLGRNNQPQHF
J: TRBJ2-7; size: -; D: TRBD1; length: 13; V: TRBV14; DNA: TGTGCCAGCAGCCCGGACAGGGTTAACGAGCAGTACTTC; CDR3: CASSPDRVNEQYF
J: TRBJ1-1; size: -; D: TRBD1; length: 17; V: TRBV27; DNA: TGTGCCAGCAGTTTGGGACAGGGGACCCTATTGAACACTGAAGCTTTCTTT; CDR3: CASSLGQGTLLNTEAFF
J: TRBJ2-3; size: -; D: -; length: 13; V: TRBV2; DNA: TGTGCCAGCTTTCGCCTTCAGACAGATACGCAGTATTTT; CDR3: CASFRLQTDTQYF
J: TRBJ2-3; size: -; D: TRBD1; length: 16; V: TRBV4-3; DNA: TGCGCCAGCAGCGCCCGGGACAGTTTACGGACAGATACGCAGTATTTT; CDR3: CASSARDSLRTDTQYF
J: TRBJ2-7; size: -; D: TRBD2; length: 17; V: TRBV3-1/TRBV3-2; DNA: TGTGCCAGCAGCCGTGGGATCCTAGCGGGGCGCCCAGGGGAGCAGTACTTC; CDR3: CASSRGILAGRPGEQYF
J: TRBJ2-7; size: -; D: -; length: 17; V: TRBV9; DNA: TGTGCCAGCAGCGTAGAGACGGGAGCCCACCTCACCGGGGAGCAGTACTTC; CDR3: CASSVETGAHLTGEQYF
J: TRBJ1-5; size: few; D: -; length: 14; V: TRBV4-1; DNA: TGCGCCAGCAGCCAGGGGGCTAGCAATCAGCCCCAGCATTTT; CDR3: CASSQGASNQPQHF
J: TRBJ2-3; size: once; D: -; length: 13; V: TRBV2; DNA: TGTGCCAGCATGCGACCCGGGGCAGATACGCAGTATTTT; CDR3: CASMRPGADTQYF
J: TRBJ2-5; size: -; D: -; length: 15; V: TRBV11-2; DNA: TGTGCCAGCAGCTTCGTCGGGGAGGTGGGAGAGACCCAGTACTTC; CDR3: CASSFVGEVGETQYF
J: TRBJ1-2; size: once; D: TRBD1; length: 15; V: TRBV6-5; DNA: TGTGCCAGCAGTTACGGTGGACAGGGCTCCTATGGCTACACCTTC; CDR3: CASSYGGQGSYGYTF